One T cell receptor beta chain is described in this entry. The antigen it binds to is not known. Within one base of it there is no much larger clone, and no base qualities were kept. The sample's treatment or condition label, in plain terms: around 19 received Ad26.COV2.S at low or high dose, single or two shots; several received placebo; per-sample allocation not given. Repertoires of vaccine and placebo recipients were sequenced from samples collected on day 63 after the first injection. Between 29 July and 7 August 2020, Cohort 1b enrolled 25 adults aged 18-55 years at one site in Boston, USA. Ad26.COV2.S was a replication-incompetent adenovirus type 26 vector expressing a prefusion-stabilized SARS-CoV-2 spike protein from the original Wuhan strain. In the germline V gene, CDR1 corresponds to SGDLS and CDR2 to YYNGEE. Unmatched junction bases come to 6, with V trimmed by 3 bases and J by 6 bases. Measured from the cysteine to the phenylalanine, the CDR3 is 14 residues long. Only the CDR3 DNA is retained, 42 bases long and in frame from the first base.

These data originate in a study of Ad26.COV2.S vaccination and SARS-CoV-2 variants (dated by TCRdb to about 2021). Turning to the overall study: Donors in the vaccine arm were drawn from COV1001, a phase I-IIa trial of Ad26.COV2.S in healthy adults that was multicentre, randomized, double-blind and placebo-controlled. Ad26.COV2.S was administered intramuscularly at a dose of 5x10^10 or 1x10^11 viral particles, either as one shot or as two shots given 56 days apart. TCRbeta repertoire sequencing was used to assess the specificity and breadth of SARS-CoV-2-reactive T cell receptors after Ad26.COV2.S vaccination. A total of approximately 30 samples were included in the TCR-sequenced set, comprising roughly 20 Ad26.COV2.S vaccine recipients, 5 placebo recipients and 8 SARS-CoV-2 convalescent individuals. Participants in the trial were split at random into five groups of five each, receiving low-dose or high-dose Ad26.COV2.S once or twice, or else placebo on both occasions. Blinding of investigators to trial group allocation was maintained during experiments and outcome assessment.

The paper's findings and limits, for the study overall: The study was not powered for comparison of responses between vaccine doses or regimens. After vaccination, spike-specific CD8+ and CD4+ T cell responses were reported to show substantial breadth. It was noted by the authors that total T cell responses may have been underestimated by the TCR breadth and depth analyses. Spike-specific TCR breadth was higher in Ad26.COV2.S recipients than in placebo recipients (P = 0.0014). Vaccine and placebo recipients had comparable non-spike TCR breadth, which fits with the vaccine containing only spike.

The immunoSEQ Assay was the method used to sequence TCRbeta CDR3 regions. After extraction, genomic DNA underwent amplification by bias-controlled multiplex PCR, followed by high-throughput sequencing. On the study's bioinformatics: Collapsing and filtering of sequences were performed to quantify the absolute abundance of each unique TCRbeta CDR3 region. T cell fraction was estimated by normalizing TCRbeta template counts to usable DNA, which was measured by amplifying reference genes present in all nucleated cells. Repertoire TCRs were annotated as SARS-CoV-2-specific when V gene, CDR3 amino acid sequence and J gene were exactly matched to a known reactive TCR set. The reference SARS-CoV-2 TCR set came from MIRA and was filtered for enrichment in COVID-19-positive ImmuneCODE repertoires, removing public or cross-reactive TCRs. Using the MIRA antigens, annotated TCRs were further analysed by specific ORF or by position within an ORF. Breadth was defined as the number of annotated unique rearrangements divided by the total number of unique productive rearrangements, and depth was defined as the summed frequency of the annotated unique rearrangements. Two-sided Wilcoxon rank-sum tests were used to compare TCR breadth between groups. TCRdb's version of the immuneACCESS table is confined to in-frame rearrangements and falls short of the full clone set. An unresolved V gene accounts for under half of the shortfall where checked; the remainder is of unknown origin. Clone size and V and J calls were adopted from that table, with D and trimming inferred from the DNA. This sample comprises under 400,000 clones, around 87% of them detected only once. The ten largest clones take up roughly 3.2% of the sample.

This clonotype originated in a person between 18 and 65 years old who received the Ad26.COV2.S COVID-19 vaccine or a placebo. Recombination linked TRBV9 to TRBJ2-7, with 10 junctional bases fitting TRBD1. Specimen: peripheral blood, collected in a trial of Ad26.COV2.S vaccine versus placebo. The CDR3 sequence is CASSGRDRGVEQYF. The DNA sequence is TGTGCCAGCAGCGGCCGGGACAGGGGAGTCGAGCAGTACTTC.